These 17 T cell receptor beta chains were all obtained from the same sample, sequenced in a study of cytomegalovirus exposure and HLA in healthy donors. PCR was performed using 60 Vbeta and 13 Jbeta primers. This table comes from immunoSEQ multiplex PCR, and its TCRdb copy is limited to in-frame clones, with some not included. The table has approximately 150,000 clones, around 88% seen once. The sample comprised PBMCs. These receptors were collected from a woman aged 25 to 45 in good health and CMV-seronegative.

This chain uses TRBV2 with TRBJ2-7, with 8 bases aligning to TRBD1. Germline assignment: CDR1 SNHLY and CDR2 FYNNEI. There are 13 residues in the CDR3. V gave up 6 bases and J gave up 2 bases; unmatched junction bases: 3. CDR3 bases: TGTGCCAGCAGCGGACAGGGTCCCTACGAGCAGTACTTC. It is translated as CASSGQGPYEQYF.

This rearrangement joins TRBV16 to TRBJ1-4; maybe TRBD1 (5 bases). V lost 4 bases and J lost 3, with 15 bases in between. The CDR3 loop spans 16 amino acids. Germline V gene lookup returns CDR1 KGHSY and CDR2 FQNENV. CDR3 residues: CASSRRAPGANEKLFF. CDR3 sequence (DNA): TGTGCCAGCAGCCGTCGGGCCCCGGGGGCTAATGAAAAACTGTTTTTT.

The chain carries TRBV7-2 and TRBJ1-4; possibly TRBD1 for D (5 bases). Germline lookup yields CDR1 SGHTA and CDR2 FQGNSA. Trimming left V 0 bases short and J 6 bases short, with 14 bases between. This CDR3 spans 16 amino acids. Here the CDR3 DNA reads TGTGCCAGCAGCTTAGCGGTGGGGCGAGTGTATGAAAAACTGTTTTTT. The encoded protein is CASSLAVGRVYEKLFF.

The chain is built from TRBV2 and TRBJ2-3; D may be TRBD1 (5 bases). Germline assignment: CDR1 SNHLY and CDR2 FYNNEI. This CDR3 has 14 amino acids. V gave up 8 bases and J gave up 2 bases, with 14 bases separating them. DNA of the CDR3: TGTGCCAGCGGGTTGGGGCTCGACACAGATACGCAGTATTTT. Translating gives CASGLGLDTDTQYF. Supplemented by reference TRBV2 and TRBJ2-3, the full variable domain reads EPEVTQTPSHQVTQMGQEVILRCVPISNHLYFYWYRQILGQKVEFLVSFYNNEISEKSEIFDDQFSVERPDGSNFTLKIRSTKLEDSAMYFCASGLGLDTDTQYFGPGTRLTVL.

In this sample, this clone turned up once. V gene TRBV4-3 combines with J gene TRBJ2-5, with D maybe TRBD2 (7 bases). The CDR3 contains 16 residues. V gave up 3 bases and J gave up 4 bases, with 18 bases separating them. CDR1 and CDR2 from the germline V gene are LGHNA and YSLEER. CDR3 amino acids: CASSQGVDGGRETQYF. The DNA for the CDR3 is TGCGCCAGCAGCCAGGGCGTTGACGGGGGGCGAGAGACCCAGTACTTC.

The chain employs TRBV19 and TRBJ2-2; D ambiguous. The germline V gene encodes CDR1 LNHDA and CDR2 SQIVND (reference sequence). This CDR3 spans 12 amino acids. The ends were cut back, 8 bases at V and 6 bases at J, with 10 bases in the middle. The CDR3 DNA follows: TGTGCCAGTGCTGGAGATCCCGGGGAGCTGTTTTTT. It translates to CASAGDPGELFF.

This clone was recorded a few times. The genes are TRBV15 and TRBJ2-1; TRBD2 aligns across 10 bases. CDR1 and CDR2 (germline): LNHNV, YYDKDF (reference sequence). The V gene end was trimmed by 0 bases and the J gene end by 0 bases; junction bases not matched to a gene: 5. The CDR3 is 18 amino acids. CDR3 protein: CATSRDLAGAFSYNEQFF. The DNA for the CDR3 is TGTGCCACCAGCAGAGACCTAGCGGGAGCTTTCTCCTACAATGAGCAGTTCTTC.

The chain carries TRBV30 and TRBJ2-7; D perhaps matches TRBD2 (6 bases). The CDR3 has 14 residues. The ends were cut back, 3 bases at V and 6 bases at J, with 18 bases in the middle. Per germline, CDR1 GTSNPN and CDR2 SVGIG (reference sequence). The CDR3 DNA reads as TGTGCCTGGAGGGGGGTAGCGTTCGGGGGCGAGCAGTACTTC. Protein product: CAWRGVAFGGEQYF.

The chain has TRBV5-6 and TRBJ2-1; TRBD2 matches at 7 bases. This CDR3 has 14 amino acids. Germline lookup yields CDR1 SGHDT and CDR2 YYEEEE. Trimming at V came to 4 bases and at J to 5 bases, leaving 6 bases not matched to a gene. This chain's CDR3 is CASSGGERNNEQFF. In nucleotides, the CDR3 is TGTGCCAGCAGCGGGGGGGAAAGAAACAATGAGCAGTTCTTC.

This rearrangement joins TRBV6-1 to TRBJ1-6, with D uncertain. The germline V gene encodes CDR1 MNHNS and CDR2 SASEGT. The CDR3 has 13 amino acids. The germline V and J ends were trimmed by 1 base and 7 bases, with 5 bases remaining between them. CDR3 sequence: CASSEVRNSPLHF. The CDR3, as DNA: TGTGCCAGCAGTGAAGTGCGGAATTCACCCCTCCACTTT.

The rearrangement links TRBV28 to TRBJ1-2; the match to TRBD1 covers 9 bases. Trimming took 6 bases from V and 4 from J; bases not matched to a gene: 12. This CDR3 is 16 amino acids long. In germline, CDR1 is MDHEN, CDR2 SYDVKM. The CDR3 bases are TGTGCCAGCAGCCGACAATCCCAGACAGGGGGCTATGGCTACACCTTC. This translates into CASSRQSQTGGYGYTF.

CDR3 protein: CASSTILGGEQYF. CDR3 DNA: TGTGCCAGCTCAACCATCTTGGGGGGCGAGCAGTACTTC. This sequence joins TRBV18 and TRBJ2-7, with D possibly being TRBD2 (6 bases). The CDR3 is made up of 13 amino acids. Trimming shortened V by 5 bases and J by 6 bases, and 14 bases separated the two germline ends. CDR1 and CDR2 (germline): KGHSH, LQKENI.

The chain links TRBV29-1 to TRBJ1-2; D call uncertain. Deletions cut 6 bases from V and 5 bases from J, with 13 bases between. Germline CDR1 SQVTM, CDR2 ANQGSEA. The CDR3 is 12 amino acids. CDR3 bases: TGCAGCGTCGGTCAGACGGGATATGGCTACACCTTC. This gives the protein CSVGQTGYGYTF.

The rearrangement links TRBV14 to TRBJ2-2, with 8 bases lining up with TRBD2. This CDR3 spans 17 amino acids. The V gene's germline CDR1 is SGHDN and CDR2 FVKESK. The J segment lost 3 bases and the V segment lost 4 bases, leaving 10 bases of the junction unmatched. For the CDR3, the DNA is TGTGCCAGCAGCCCATTGGGACTAGGGCCCGACACCGGGGAGCTGTTTTTT. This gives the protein CASSPLGLGPDTGELFF.

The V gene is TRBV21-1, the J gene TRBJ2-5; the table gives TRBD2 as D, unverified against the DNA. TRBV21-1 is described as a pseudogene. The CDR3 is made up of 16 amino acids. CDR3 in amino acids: CASSKGGLSRVETQYF. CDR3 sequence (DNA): TGTGCCAGCAGCAAAGGAGGGCTCTCTCGTGTGGAGACCCAGTACTTC.

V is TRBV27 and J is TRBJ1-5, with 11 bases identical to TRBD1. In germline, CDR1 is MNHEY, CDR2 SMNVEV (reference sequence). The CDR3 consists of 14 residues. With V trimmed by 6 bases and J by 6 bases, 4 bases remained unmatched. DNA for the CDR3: TGTGCCAGCAGAAGGGGGACAGGGGGTCAGCCCCAGCATTTT. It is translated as CASRRGTGGQPQHF.

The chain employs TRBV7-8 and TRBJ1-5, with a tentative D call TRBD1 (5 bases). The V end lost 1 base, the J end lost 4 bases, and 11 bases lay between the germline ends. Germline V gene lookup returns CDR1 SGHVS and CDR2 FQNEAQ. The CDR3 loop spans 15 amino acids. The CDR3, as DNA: TGTGCCAGCAGCTTAGTGGGGGGAGCGAATCAGCCCCAGCATTTT. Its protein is CASSLVGGANQPQHF.